These 27 T cell receptor beta chains were sequenced from one sample in a study of identifying expanded T cells in peripheral blood. Sequencing was performed with immunoSEQ multiplex PCR; in TCRdb, only in-frame clones are kept and a portion is missing. The table has approximately 130,000 clones, about four fifths seen once; the top ten hold approximately 3%. The source material was blood. The receptors shown here come from a person between 18 and 75 years old in good health.

The rearrangement links TRBV2 to TRBJ1-6; tentative D call: TRBD1 (5 bases). The CDR3 runs to 16 residues. Trimming shortened V by 0 bases and J by 8 bases, and 14 bases separated the two germline ends. Germline lookup yields CDR1 SNHLY and CDR2 FYNNEI. CDR3 protein: CASSEASGPGYSPLHF. As DNA, the CDR3 is TGTGCCAGCAGTGAAGCTTCGGGGCCGGGGTATTCACCCCTCCACTTT. Variable domain in full (rest from reference TRBV2 and TRBJ1-6): EPEVTQTPSHQVTQMGQEVILRCVPISNHLYFYWYRQILGQKVEFLVSFYNNEISEKSEIFDDQFSVERPDGSNFTLKIRSTKLEDSAMYFCASSEASGPGYSPLHFGNGTRLTVT.

The rearrangement joins TRBV7-4 to TRBJ1-2, with D possibly being TRBD1 (6 bases). The CDR3 sequence is 17 residues long. The germline CDR1 and CDR2 sequences are SGHVT and SQSDAQ. The ends were cut back, 4 bases at V and 3 bases at J, with 21 bases in the middle. The CDR3 protein is CASSSTNLGGGDYGYTF. The CDR3 nucleotides read TGTGCCAGCAGCTCCACCAACCTCGGGGGCGGCGACTATGGCTACACCTTC.

This chain connects TRBV2 to TRBJ1-3; D gene ambiguous. The CDR3 loop spans 13 amino acids. Germline V gene data show CDR1 as SNHLY and CDR2 as FYNNEI. Trimming left V 10 bases short and J 0 bases short, with 10 bases between. CDR3 bases: TGTGCCACCAACGCCCGCTCTGGAAACACCATATATTTT. It specifies CATNARSGNTIYF.

The rearrangement links TRBV19 to TRBJ2-6; 9 bases are shared with TRBD1. The J segment lost 3 bases and the V segment lost 10 bases, leaving 16 bases of the junction unmatched. CDR3 length equals 18 residues. Germline V gene data show CDR1 as LNHDA and CDR2 as SQIVND (reference sequence). The CDR3 is CATTPQGASWFGANVLTF. CDR3 coding DNA: TGTGCCACTACCCCACAGGGGGCTTCGTGGTTTGGGGCCAACGTCCTGACTTTC.

The J gene is TRBJ2-3, the V gene TRBV7-9; D gene ambiguous. With 2 bases removed from V and 4 bases from J, the gap between germline ends came to 13 bases. This CDR3 contains 15 residues. Germline-derived CDR1 and CDR2 are SEHNR and FQNEAQ (reference sequence). Written as DNA, the CDR3 is TGTGCCAGCAGCTTAAATCCGCTTGGCCCAGATACGCAGTATTTT. Protein sequence: CASSLNPLGPDTQYF.

The chain couples TRBV15 to TRBJ1-2; 11 positions match TRBD1. The CDR3 runs 16 residues. Germline CDR1 and CDR2: LNHNV and YYDKDF (reference sequence). After removal of 5 bases from V and 4 bases from J, the junction contained 9 bases not matched to a gene. The CDR3 reads CATSGTGGDLSYGYTF. The CDR3 nucleotides are TGTGCCACCAGCGGGACAGGGGGTGACTTGAGCTATGGCTACACCTTC. The complete variable domain, with remaining parts taken from reference TRBV15 and TRBJ1-2, reads DAMVIQNPRYQVTQFGKPVTLSCSQTLNHNVMYWYQQKSSQAPKLLFHYYDKDFNNEADTPDNFQSRRPNTSFCFLDIRSPGLGDTAMYLCATSGTGGDLSYGYTFGSGTRLTVV.

The genes are TRBV7-9 and TRBJ1-2, with 8 positions matching TRBD1. Germline V gene lookup returns CDR1 SEHNR and CDR2 FQNEAQ (reference sequence). With 5 bases clipped from V and 8 bases from J, the junction kept 7 bases outside the gene matches. CDR3 length equals 13 residues. In DNA form, the CDR3 reads TGTGCCAGCAGCGCAGGGGGCGGGCGAGGCTACACCTTC. Translating gives CASSAGGGRGYTF. Combining the CDR3 with reference TRBV7-9 and TRBJ1-2 gives the whole variable domain DTGVSQNPRHKITKRGQNVTFRCDPISEHNRLYWYRQTLGQGPEFLTYFQNEAQLEKSRLLSDRFSAERPKGSFSTLEIQRTEQGDSAMYLCASSAGGGRGYTFGSGTRLTVV.

The chain couples TRBV7-9 to TRBJ2-5; no reliable D call. This CDR3 is 14 amino acids long. The germline gives CDR1 SEHNR, CDR2 FQNEAQ (reference sequence). Trimming removed 4 bases from V and 1 base from J, with 10 bases in between. CDR3 nucleotides: TGTGCCAGCAGCTGGGCCCCGATCCAAGAGACCCAGTACTTC. Translating it yields CASSWAPIQETQYF.

The rearrangement links TRBV30 to TRBJ1-2, with D possibly being TRBD1 (6 bases). Germline CDR1 reads GTSNPN; CDR2 reads SVGIG (reference sequence). V was shortened by 3 bases and J by 3 bases, with 14 bases between the two germline ends. This CDR3 is 14 amino acids long. The CDR3 DNA is TGTGCCTGGAGAAAAATAGGGGGGGACTATGGCTACACCTTC. This encodes CAWRKIGGDYGYTF.

This sequence joins TRBV19 and TRBJ1-3, with TRBD1 matching 7 bases. The trim removed 6 bases at V and 3 bases at J, leaving 11 bases unmatched. The CDR3 covers 16 residues. Germline V CDR1 and CDR2: LNHDA, SQIVND (reference sequence). The CDR3 nucleotides read TGTGCCAGTAGCCCGACAGGGAAAAGTCGTGGAAACACCATATATTTT. This sequence encodes CASSPTGKSRGNTIYF.

The chain recombines TRBV7-2 with TRBJ2-1; no clear D. V shed 1 base and J shed 5 bases, with 6 bases lying between them. This CDR3 is 13 amino acids long. The germline gives CDR1 SGHTA, CDR2 FQGNSA. The CDR3: CASSLVGNNEQFF. In nucleotides, the CDR3 is TGTGCCAGCAGCTTAGTGGGGAACAATGAGCAGTTCTTC.

The rearrangement uses TRBV6-5 and TRBJ2-7; 7 nucleotides agree with TRBD1. Germline V gives CDR1 MNHEY, CDR2 SVGAGI. CDR3 length: 13 residues. Trimming took 6 bases from V and 3 from J; bases not matched to a gene: 5. CDR3 protein: CASSYRDSYEQYF. The CDR3 DNA is TGTGCCAGCAGCTACCGGGACAGCTACGAGCAGTACTTC.

The chain employs TRBV5-1 and TRBJ1-5, with D uncertain. V dropped 5 bases and J dropped 0 bases, with 12 bases sitting between them. The V gene's germline CDR1 is SGHRS and CDR2 YFSETQ. This CDR3 has 15 amino acids. In nucleotides, the CDR3 is TGCGCCAGCAGACTGGACCCCTCTAGCAATCAGCCCCAGCATTTT. Its translation: CASRLDPSSNQPQHF.

The rearrangement uses TRBV2 and TRBJ1-2, with D perhaps TRBD1 (5 bases). CDR3 size: 15 residues. From germline, CDR1 is SNHLY and CDR2 FYNNEI. Between the trimmed V and J ends, which lost 6 bases and 0 bases, there was a span of 14 bases. Here the CDR3 reads CASSPNTGPNYGYTF. The DNA of the CDR3 is TGTGCCAGCAGCCCCAACACGGGGCCTAACTATGGCTACACCTTC.

V and J are TRBV18 and TRBJ2-5; no reliable D call. CDR1 is KGHSH, CDR2 LQKENI, per germline. The V end lost 0 bases, the J end lost 4 bases, and 6 bases lay between the germline ends. This CDR3 region has 13 residues. The DNA of the CDR3 is TGTGCCAGCTCACCACCGTCTACAGAGACCCAGTACTTC. Protein product: CASSPPSTETQYF. The entire variable domain, with the rest obtained from reference TRBV18 and TRBJ2-5, is as follows: NAGVMQNPRHLVRRRGQEARLRCSPMKGHSHVYWYRQLPEEGLKFMVYLQKENIIDESGMPKERFSAEFPKEGPSILRIQQVVRGDSAAYFCASSPPSTETQYFGPGTRLLVL.

This clone has just a few counts. V usage is TRBV5-1 and J usage is TRBJ1-5; D might be TRBD1 (5 bases). V was clipped by 1 base and J by 5 bases, with 13 bases between them. This CDR3 is 15 amino acids long. The germline V gene has CDR1 SGHRS and CDR2 YFSETQ. The CDR3 DNA is TGCGCCAGCAGCTTGACGGGGGGAACGTATCAGCCCCAGCATTTT. Its translation is CASSLTGGTYQPQHF.

The rearrangement uses TRBV19 and TRBJ1-5; 7 positions match TRBD1. The germline V gene has CDR1 LNHDA and CDR2 SQIVND (reference sequence). The CDR3 covers 19 residues. V shed 4 bases, J shed 3 bases, and the junction held 18 bases outside the gene matches. CDR3 sequence reads: CASSTEGGTVFYDNQPQHF. Here the CDR3 DNA reads TGTGCCAGTAGTACCGAGGGGGGGACAGTATTTTATGACAATCAGCCCCAGCATTTT.

This clone was found a few times. The chain combines TRBV7-6 with TRBJ1-5; D gene ambiguous. This CDR3 has 15 residues. Looked up from germline, CDR1 is SGHVS and CDR2 is FNYEAQ. V lost 1 base and J 4 bases, leaving 11 bases between the germline ends. This CDR3 reads CASSLEPGLNQPQHF. CDR3 bases: TGTGCCAGCAGCTTAGAGCCAGGCTTAAATCAGCCCCAGCATTTT.

CDR3 sequence reads: CASSLWVTTGFPYEQYF. Written as DNA, the CDR3 is TGTGCCAGCAGCTTGTGGGTTACGACAGGGTTCCCCTACGAGCAGTACTTC. The J gene is TRBJ2-7, the V gene TRBV5-5; 7 bases fit TRBD1. This CDR3 spans 17 amino acids. Germline V gives CDR1 SGHKS, CDR2 YYEKEE (reference sequence). V was clipped by 1 base and J by 2 bases; unmatched bases: 12.

The rearrangement links TRBV7-2 to TRBJ2-7, with D uncertain. Trimming removed 6 bases from V and 5 bases from J, with 23 bases in between. Germline CDR1 SGHTA, CDR2 FQGNSA. The CDR3 runs to 16 residues. CDR3 DNA sequence: TGTGCCAGCAGTTTTTCCAACCCCTCAATTCCGAACGAGCAGTACTTC. It encodes CASSFSNPSIPNEQYF. Combining the CDR3 with reference TRBV7-2 and TRBJ2-7 gives the whole variable domain GAGVSQSPSNKVTEKGKDVELRCDPISGHTALYWYRQSLGQGLEFLIYFQGNSAPDKSGLPSDRFSAERTGGSVSTLTIQRTQQEDSAVYLCASSFSNPSIPNEQYFGPGTRLTVT.

The chain joins TRBV6-1 to TRBJ2-7; D ambiguous. Between the trimmed V and J ends, which lost 0 bases and 4 bases, there was a span of 7 bases. The CDR3 spans 13 residues. CDR1 and CDR2 from the germline V gene are MNHNS and SASEGT. The CDR3 coding sequence is TGTGCCAGCAGTGAAGCGCTACGTTACGAGCAGTACTTC. As protein: CASSEALRYEQYF.

J is TRBJ1-4 and V is TRBV7-9, with D possibly TRBD1 on 5 matching bases. V was cut by 4 bases and J by 14 bases, with 17 bases left in between. In germline, CDR1 is SEHNR, CDR2 FQNEAQ (reference sequence). This CDR3 contains 13 residues. The CDR3 coding sequence is TGTGCCAGCAGCTCCACGGGTGACAGCAAGCTGTTTTTT. This translates into CASSSTGDSKLFF.

The chain links TRBV7-3 to TRBJ2-1, with D perhaps TRBD2 (5 bases). The CDR3 consists of 12 residues. The germline V gene has CDR1 SGHTA and CDR2 FQGTGA. V lost 3 bases, J lost 10 bases, and 10 bases lay in between. CDR3 loop: CASSLAGVEQFF. In DNA form, the CDR3 reads TGTGCCAGCAGCTTGGCCGGGGTGGAGCAGTTCTTC.

V gene TRBV7-8 combines with J gene TRBJ1-2; 10 positions match TRBD1. Germline CDR1 is SGHVS and CDR2 is FQNEAQ. The CDR3 is made up of 14 amino acids. Germline trimming cut 4 bases from V and 5 bases from J; bases unmatched to any gene: 4. In DNA form, the CDR3 reads TGTGCCAGCAGCTCGTGGGACAGGGGTTATGGCTACACCTTC. Translating gives CASSSWDRGYGYTF.

The J gene is TRBJ1-2, the V gene TRBV4-3; 7 positions match TRBD1. V shed 3 bases, J shed 5 bases, and the junction held 15 bases outside the gene matches. Germline lookup yields CDR1 LGHNA and CDR2 YSLEER. CDR3 length: 17 amino acids. The CDR3 DNA follows: TGCGCCAGCAGCCATACACCCCTCCGACAGGGAAATTATGGCTACACCTTC. Translated, it gives CASSHTPLRQGNYGYTF.

The V and J genes are TRBV6-1 and TRBJ2-4; D not certain. Germline V CDR1 and CDR2: MNHNS, SASEGT. The length of the CDR3 is 16 residues. Trimming pared 3 bases from V and 0 bases from J, leaving 12 bases between. The CDR3 reads CASSEGWTLAKNIQYF. CDR3 bases: TGTGCCAGCAGTGAGGGGTGGACCCTAGCCAAAAACATTCAGTACTTC.

This chain uses TRBV29-1 with TRBJ2-2; D is perhaps TRBD2 (5 bases). Germline V CDR1 and CDR2: SQVTM, ANQGSEA. CDR3 length equals 13 residues. Trimming took 4 bases from V and 4 from J, leaving 10 bases between them. CDR3 protein: CSVGGSGTGELFF. CDR3 nucleotide sequence: TGCAGCGTTGGCGGGTCAGGCACCGGGGAGCTGTTTTTT.